This T cell receptor (beta chain) is from a study of blood T cell repertoires in COVID-19. In the study overall: The cDNA or gDNA used as material had been derived from T cells, B-cell-depleted T cells, or PBMCs.

Original processing notes: Amplification with reference gene primers provided the estimates of nucleated cell counts. Sequenced by immunoSEQ multiplex PCR; TCRdb stores in-frame clones only, minus some. V, J and clone size are taken as reported in that table, and D and trimming were inferred from the DNA itself. The data hold more than 150,000 clones, with roughly 90% observed a single time. The material sequenced was peripheral blood. The TCR sequence derives from a man aged 65-85 years with active or convalescent COVID-19.

CDR3 sequence (DNA): TGTGCCAGCAGTGGACAGGGGAACACCGGGGAGCTGTTTTTT. Its protein is CASSGQGNTGELFF. The V call is TRBV6-8, the J call TRBJ2-2; TRBD1 agrees at 8 bases. This CDR3 has 14 residues. CDR1 MNHGY and CDR2 SAAAGT come from the germline V gene. J gave up 1 base and V 5 bases, and 0 bases lay outside the gene matches.